Listed below are T cell receptor beta chains from one sample, sequenced in a study of cytomegalovirus exposure and HLA in healthy donors. The method was immunoSEQ multiplex PCR; TCRdb's version includes in-frame clones alone and lacks a portion of them. The sample has roughly 250,000 clones, approximately 83% seen once. Sequenced: PBMCs. The source is a woman younger than 45 in good health and CMV-seropositive. CDR3s include the opening cysteine and the closing phenylalanine or tryptophan. Each record gives: clone size, J gene, D gene, V gene, CDR3 DNA, CDR3 protein. The D gene is left open where the match is weak. Where a row states a size, it is once, few, many or the class of an expanded clone; other rows omit it.

clone size: -; J gene: TRBJ2-7; D gene: -; V gene: TRBV9; CDR3 DNA: TGTGCCAGCAGCGTGACGGGTAGCTCCTACGAGCAGTACTTC; CDR3 protein: CASSVTGSSYEQYF
clone size: -; J gene: TRBJ2-6; D gene: -; V gene: TRBV29-1; CDR3 DNA: TGCAGCGTTGTCGGGGGTAGGGCTGGGGCCAACGTCCTGACTTTC; CDR3 protein: CSVVGGRAGANVLTF
clone size: -; J gene: TRBJ1-5; D gene: TRBD1; V gene: TRBV2; CDR3 DNA: TGTGCCAGCGCCCGGACAGGGGGCGAAAATCAGCCCCAGCATTTT; CDR3 protein: CASARTGGENQPQHF
clone size: -; J gene: TRBJ1-5; D gene: -; V gene: TRBV5-1; CDR3 DNA: TGCGCCAGCAGCTTGGACGGTCAGCCCCAGCATTTT; CDR3 protein: CASSLDGQPQHF
clone size: -; J gene: TRBJ1-4; D gene: -; V gene: TRBV5-1; CDR3 DNA: TGCGCCAGCAGCTTACCGGGACTTAATGAAAAACTGTTTTTT; CDR3 protein: CASSLPGLNEKLFF
clone size: -; J gene: TRBJ2-4; D gene: -; V gene: TRBV29-1; CDR3 DNA: TGCAGCGTTAAACCAGACAGCCTCCTAGCCAAAAACATTCAGTACTTC; CDR3 protein: CSVKPDSLLAKNIQYF
clone size: once; J gene: TRBJ2-5; D gene: -; V gene: TRBV9; CDR3 DNA: TGTGCCAGCAGCGTAGGGGCCGAAGAGACCCAGTACTTC; CDR3 protein: CASSVGAEETQYF
clone size: once; J gene: TRBJ2-5; D gene: -; V gene: TRBV29-1; CDR3 DNA: TGCAGCGCCCCGACCTCGCAGGAAACCGTGGAGACCCAGTACTTC; CDR3 protein: CSAPTSQETVETQYF
clone size: -; J gene: TRBJ2-7; D gene: TRBD1; V gene: TRBV7-9; CDR3 DNA: TGTGCCAGCAGAATGGGACAGGGAGTGCGGGAGCAGTACTTC; CDR3 protein: CASRMGQGVREQYF
clone size: -; J gene: TRBJ2-3; D gene: TRBD2; V gene: TRBV5-1; CDR3 DNA: TGCGCCAGCAGCTTGTCGGCTAGCGGGTCCACAGATACGCAGTATTTT; CDR3 protein: CASSLSASGSTDTQYF
clone size: -; J gene: TRBJ1-5; D gene: -; V gene: TRBV6-5; CDR3 DNA: TGTGCCAGCAGTGCCACAGGGAATCAGCCCCAGCATTTT; CDR3 protein: CASSATGNQPQHF
clone size: once; J gene: TRBJ2-7; D gene: TRBD2; V gene: TRBV9; CDR3 DNA: TGTGCCAGCAGCGGGCTAGCGGGAGGAATGTACGAGCAGTACTTC; CDR3 protein: CASSGLAGGMYEQYF
clone size: -; J gene: TRBJ2-1; D gene: -; V gene: TRBV13; CDR3 DNA: TGTGCCAGCAGCTTATACCAGGGACTCCTGGACAATGAGCAGTTCTTC; CDR3 protein: CASSLYQGLLDNEQFF
clone size: -; J gene: TRBJ2-7; D gene: -; V gene: TRBV29-1; CDR3 DNA: TGCAGCGTTGGAGCGGGTGGGTACGAGCAGTACTTC; CDR3 protein: CSVGAGGYEQYF
clone size: -; J gene: TRBJ1-2; D gene: TRBD1; V gene: TRBV7-2; CDR3 DNA: TGTGCCAGCAGCGCATGGACAGGGGTTAACTATGGCTACACCTTC; CDR3 protein: CASSAWTGVNYGYTF
clone size: few; J gene: TRBJ2-7; D gene: TRBD1; V gene: TRBV28; CDR3 DNA: TGTGCCAGCAGCTATCCGACAGGGAATTACGAGCAGTACTTC; CDR3 protein: CASSYPTGNYEQYF
clone size: -; J gene: TRBJ2-1; D gene: TRBD2; V gene: TRBV30; CDR3 DNA: TGTGCCTGGAGTGTACGTAGCGGGAGGGATCTGCGTAATGAGCAGTTCTTC; CDR3 protein: CAWSVRSGRDLRNEQFF
clone size: -; J gene: TRBJ2-1; D gene: TRBD2; V gene: TRBV5-1; CDR3 DNA: TGCGCCAGCAGCTTGAGCGGGAGGGCCTTCGATGAGCAGTTCTTC; CDR3 protein: CASSLSGRAFDEQFF
clone size: -; J gene: TRBJ2-1; D gene: -; V gene: TRBV18; CDR3 DNA: TGTGCCAGCTCACCGGGCCACTACAATGAGCAGTTCTTC; CDR3 protein: CASSPGHYNEQFF
clone size: -; J gene: TRBJ1-1; D gene: -; V gene: TRBV7-3; CDR3 DNA: TGTGCCAGCAGTTATCAGGGTAACACTGAAGCTTTCTTT; CDR3 protein: CASSYQGNTEAFF
clone size: -; J gene: TRBJ2-5; D gene: TRBD2; V gene: TRBV5-4; CDR3 DNA: TGTGCCAGCAGCGACGGACTAGCGGAAGAGACCCAGTACTTC; CDR3 protein: CASSDGLAEETQYF
clone size: -; J gene: TRBJ2-5; D gene: TRBD2; V gene: TRBV7-3; CDR3 DNA: TGTGCCAGCAGCCGCACCCTAGCGGGAGAAGGTGGAGAGACCCAGTACTTC; CDR3 protein: CASSRTLAGEGGETQYF
clone size: once; J gene: TRBJ1-4; D gene: -; V gene: TRBV10-3; CDR3 DNA: TGTGCCACCGGGAGGTCTAATGAAAAACTGTTTTTT; CDR3 protein: CATGRSNEKLFF
clone size: -; J gene: TRBJ2-7; D gene: TRBD1; V gene: TRBV7-9; CDR3 DNA: TGTGCCAGTCTAAACCCGGACAGGCGAGGCGAGCAGTACTTC; CDR3 protein: CASLNPDRRGEQYF
clone size: -; J gene: TRBJ1-1; D gene: -; V gene: TRBV11-1; CDR3 DNA: TGTGCCAGCAGCTTAATAGCTGACACTGAAGCTTTCTTT; CDR3 protein: CASSLIADTEAFF
clone size: -; J gene: TRBJ2-1; D gene: -; V gene: TRBV5-1; CDR3 DNA: TGCGCCAGCAGCTTGTACGGGAGTATATACAATGAGCAGTTCTTC; CDR3 protein: CASSLYGSIYNEQFF
clone size: -; J gene: TRBJ1-5; D gene: -; V gene: TRBV27; CDR3 DNA: TGTGCCAGCAGGCCCGACAGGAATCAGCCCCAGCATTTT; CDR3 protein: CASRPDRNQPQHF
clone size: -; J gene: TRBJ2-2; D gene: TRBD1; V gene: TRBV5-4; CDR3 DNA: TGTGCCAGCAGCTTGGGGATGGACAGGTACACCGGGGAGCTGTTTTTT; CDR3 protein: CASSLGMDRYTGELFF
clone size: once; J gene: TRBJ2-7; D gene: -; V gene: TRBV10-3; CDR3 DNA: TGTGCCATCAGTGTCGGGCGGGAACCGGGGTACGAGCAGTACTTC; CDR3 protein: CAISVGREPGYEQYF
clone size: once; J gene: TRBJ1-1; D gene: -; V gene: TRBV30; CDR3 DNA: TGTGCCTGGAGGAGGCGGGACCAGGCCACTGAAGCTTTCTTT; CDR3 protein: CAWRRRDQATEAFF
clone size: -; J gene: TRBJ1-2; D gene: -; V gene: TRBV18; CDR3 DNA: TGTGCCAGCTCACCAGGAAGGGGTGCTGACTATGGCTACACCTTC; CDR3 protein: CASSPGRGADYGYTF
clone size: -; J gene: TRBJ1-2; D gene: TRBD1; V gene: TRBV7-2; CDR3 DNA: TGTGCCAGCAGCTTAGAAGTGGACAGGGGGCATGGCTACACCTTC; CDR3 protein: CASSLEVDRGHGYTF
clone size: -; J gene: TRBJ2-6; D gene: -; V gene: TRBV6-5; CDR3 DNA: TGTGCCAGCAGTTACAGGACAGCCTCTGGGGCCAACGTCCTGACTTTC; CDR3 protein: CASSYRTASGANVLTF
clone size: -; J gene: TRBJ1-2; D gene: -; V gene: TRBV13; CDR3 DNA: TGTGCCAGCAGCCAGGGACAAGATAACTATGGCTACACCTTC; CDR3 protein: CASSQGQDNYGYTF
clone size: -; J gene: TRBJ1-1; D gene: -; V gene: TRBV6-1; CDR3 DNA: TGTGCCAGCAGTGAGGCCAGGACACCGAAGAACACTGAAGCTTTCTTT; CDR3 protein: CASSEARTPKNTEAFF
clone size: -; J gene: TRBJ2-1; D gene: -; V gene: TRBV6-1; CDR3 DNA: TGTGCCAGCATAGAGACTCGTAATGAGCAGTTCTTC; CDR3 protein: CASIETRNEQFF
clone size: -; J gene: TRBJ1-3; D gene: -; V gene: TRBV7-6; CDR3 DNA: TGTGCCAGCAGCTTAGCGAGAGGCTCTGGAAACACCATATATTTT; CDR3 protein: CASSLARGSGNTIYF
clone size: -; J gene: TRBJ1-1; D gene: -; V gene: TRBV7-2; CDR3 DNA: TGTGCCAGCAGCTTCTACACTGAAGCTTTCTTT; CDR3 protein: CASSFYTEAFF
clone size: once; J gene: TRBJ2-7; D gene: -; V gene: TRBV28; CDR3 DNA: TGTGCCAGCAGCCGTTCCTCAGATTACGAGCAGTACTTC; CDR3 protein: CASSRSSDYEQYF
clone size: -; J gene: TRBJ2-7; D gene: -; V gene: TRBV10-2; CDR3 DNA: TGCGCCAGCAGGACTAGACTAGGCTCCTACGAGCAGTACTTC; CDR3 protein: CASRTRLGSYEQYF
clone size: -; J gene: TRBJ2-7; D gene: -; V gene: TRBV7-8; CDR3 DNA: TGTGCCAGCAGCTTAGCGCGGGCAGGGGTCCACTACGAGCAGTACTTC; CDR3 protein: CASSLARAGVHYEQYF
clone size: -; J gene: TRBJ2-1; D gene: TRBD1; V gene: TRBV27; CDR3 DNA: TGTGCCAGCAGTTCGTACAGGGGAGTGATTGATGAGCAGTTCTTC; CDR3 protein: CASSSYRGVIDEQFF
clone size: -; J gene: TRBJ1-3; D gene: TRBD1; V gene: TRBV30; CDR3 DNA: TGTGCCTCCTTACCAGGGGGGACGAGGGGAAACACCATATATTTT; CDR3 protein: CASLPGGTRGNTIYF
clone size: few; J gene: TRBJ1-2; D gene: -; V gene: TRBV5-5; CDR3 DNA: TGTGCCAGCAGCTCCAGGACAGAGAACTATGGCTACACCTTC; CDR3 protein: CASSSRTENYGYTF
clone size: -; J gene: TRBJ1-5; D gene: TRBD1; V gene: TRBV9; CDR3 DNA: TGTGCCAGCAGCGTCGGGACAGCCTATCAGCCCCAGCATTTT; CDR3 protein: CASSVGTAYQPQHF
clone size: -; J gene: TRBJ2-4; D gene: TRBD1; V gene: TRBV5-1; CDR3 DNA: TGCGCCAGCAGCTCGGGACAGTTAAACATTCAGTACTTC; CDR3 protein: CASSSGQLNIQYF
clone size: -; J gene: TRBJ2-5; D gene: -; V gene: TRBV7-9; CDR3 DNA: TGTGCCAGCAGCCCACCGGGGGGCCTCATGGAGACCCAGTACTTC; CDR3 protein: CASSPPGGLMETQYF
clone size: -; J gene: TRBJ1-1; D gene: -; V gene: TRBV2; CDR3 DNA: TGTGCCAGCTACCCCGGGGAGGGAGGGACTGAAGCTTTCTTT; CDR3 protein: CASYPGEGGTEAFF
clone size: -; J gene: TRBJ1-2; D gene: TRBD1; V gene: TRBV6-1; CDR3 DNA: TGTGCCAGCAGGACAGGGGGCGGGACTCACTATGGCTACACCTTC; CDR3 protein: CASRTGGGTHYGYTF
clone size: -; J gene: TRBJ2-1; D gene: TRBD2; V gene: TRBV14; CDR3 DNA: TGTGCCAGCAGCCGGCTAGCGGGAGGGCGGAATGAGCAGTTCTTC; CDR3 protein: CASSRLAGGRNEQFF
clone size: few; J gene: TRBJ1-1; D gene: -; V gene: TRBV29-1; CDR3 DNA: TGCAGCGTAGACAGACACACTGAAGCTTTCTTT; CDR3 protein: CSVDRHTEAFF